The 31 T cell receptor beta chains in this list originate from one sample, sequenced in a study of T cell changes during pregnancy in multiple sclerosis. Measured with immunoSEQ multiplex PCR; TCRdb has only the in-frame clones, and not every one. The table lists roughly 110,000 clones, roughly 92% of them singletons, with over 0.65% in the top ten. This sample comprised peripheral blood, obtained in the third trimester of pregnancy. The receptors derive from a female donor in good health, enrolled as a control in a pregnancy study.

This chain connects TRBV6-5 to TRBJ1-5, with a possible D match to TRBD1 (6 bases). The V end was cut by 8 bases, the J end by 4 bases, with 15 bases between. This CDR3 has 14 amino acids. Germline V gene sequence: CDR1 MNHEY, CDR2 SVGAGI. The CDR3 nucleotides are TGTGCCAGCTCCCCCCGGGACACTAATCAGCCCCAGCATTTT. Its translation is CASSPRDTNQPQHF.

The J gene is TRBJ1-6, the V gene TRBV4-2; no clear D gene. The germline V gene encodes CDR1 LGHNA and CDR2 YNFKEQ. V was pared by 0 bases and J by 10 bases, with 7 bases between. The CDR3 loop spans 13 amino acids. The CDR3 sequence is CASSQDGGSPLHF. Written as DNA, the CDR3 is TGTGCCAGCAGCCAAGATGGAGGATCACCCCTCCACTTT.

The J gene is TRBJ1-1, the V gene TRBV11-3, with a possible D match to TRBD1 (5 bases). CDR1 is SGHNT, CDR2 YENEEA, per germline. This CDR3 has 15 amino acids. V was pared by 5 bases and J by 4 bases, with 17 bases between. This CDR3 is CASSPWQGSGTEAFF. The DNA for the CDR3 is TGTGCCAGCAGCCCGTGGCAGGGTTCGGGCACTGAAGCTTTCTTT.

The chain combines TRBV19 with TRBJ2-1; TRBD2 aligns across 7 bases. The CDR3 is made up of 15 amino acids. Per the germline V gene, CDR1 is LNHDA and CDR2 is SQIVND (reference sequence). Trimming took 4 bases from V and 0 from J; bases not matched to a gene: 3. CDR3 sequence: CASSNGGISYNEQFF. CDR3 sequence (DNA): TGTGCCAGTAGTAACGGGGGGATCTCCTACAATGAGCAGTTCTTC.

The chain recombines TRBV7-2 with TRBJ1-4, with 9 bases aligning to TRBD1. CDR1 is SGHTA, CDR2 FQGNSA, per germline. The CDR3 sequence is 16 residues long. Trimming at V came to 8 bases and at J to 8 bases, leaving 15 bases not matched to a gene. This CDR3 reads CASSGTGRRTGEKLFF. In nucleotides, the CDR3 is TGTGCCAGCTCCGGGACAGGGAGAAGAACGGGGGAAAAACTGTTTTTT.

The V and J genes are TRBV14 and TRBJ2-5; weak D call: TRBD1 (5 bases). Between the trimmed V and J ends, which lost 4 bases and 1 base, there was a span of 7 bases. The CDR3 sequence is 13 residues long. The V gene's germline CDR1 is SGHDN and CDR2 FVKESK. In DNA form, the CDR3 reads TGTGCCAGCAGCCTTAGGGGCCAAGAGACCCAGTACTTC. Translation gives CASSLRGQETQYF. The entire variable domain, with the rest obtained from reference TRBV14 and TRBJ2-5, is as follows: EAGVTQFPSHSVIEKGQTVTLRCDPISGHDNLYWYRRVMGKEIKFLLHFVKESKQDESGMPNNRFLAERTGGTYSTLKVQPAELEDSGVYFCASSLRGQETQYFGPGTRLLVL.

The V and J genes are TRBV7-2 and TRBJ1-2, with 8 bases lining up with TRBD1. This CDR3 has 16 residues. Looked up from germline, CDR1 is SGHTA and CDR2 is FQGNSA. V lost 5 bases, J lost 8 bases, and 16 bases stayed unmatched. Here the CDR3 reads CASSATGAGGARGYTF. CDR3 in DNA: TGTGCCAGCAGCGCAACAGGGGCAGGGGGCGCACGAGGCTACACCTTC. The full variable domain, completed using reference TRBV7-2 and TRBJ1-2, is GAGVSQSPSNKVTEKGKDVELRCDPISGHTALYWYRQSLGQGLEFLIYFQGNSAPDKSGLPSDRFSAERTGGSVSTLTIQRTQQEDSAVYLCASSATGAGGARGYTFGSGTRLTVV.

This chain links TRBV18 with TRBJ2-7, with TRBD2 as a possible D gene (6 bases). There are 15 residues in the CDR3. Trimming removed 5 bases from V and 3 bases from J, with 17 bases in between. The germline CDR1 and CDR2 sequences are KGHSH and LQKENI. The CDR3 protein is CASSATGTSNYEQYF. The CDR3 coding sequence is TGTGCCAGCTCAGCAACCGGGACTTCAAACTACGAGCAGTACTTC. The variable domain in full, with the rest retrieved from reference TRBV18 and TRBJ2-7, is NAGVMQNPRHLVRRRGQEARLRCSPMKGHSHVYWYRQLPEEGLKFMVYLQKENIIDESGMPKERFSAEFPKEGPSILRIQQVVRGDSAAYFCASSATGTSNYEQYFGPGTRLTVT.

The chain recombines TRBV4-2 with TRBJ2-1; D gene unclear. The CDR3 has 16 residues. CDR1 is LGHNA and CDR2 is YNFKEQ in the germline V gene. Between the trimmed V and J ends, which lost 0 bases and 4 bases, there was a span of 13 bases. The CDR3 nucleotides are TGTGCCAGCAGCCAAGAGTATTCAGAACGATACAATGAGCAGTTCTTC. This encodes CASSQEYSERYNEQFF.

The chain links TRBV2 to TRBJ1-5; 7 bases are a match to TRBD1. The CDR3 runs to 14 residues. Trimming cost V 3 bases and J 2 bases; bases outside gene matches: 1. Germline CDR1 reads SNHLY; CDR2 reads FYNNEI. The CDR3: CASSDDRGNQPQHF. CDR3 DNA: TGTGCCAGCAGTGATGACAGGGGCAATCAGCCCCAGCATTTT.

The rearrangement uses TRBV4-1 and TRBJ1-1; the D gene is possibly TRBD1 (5 bases). The CDR3 covers 12 residues. Germline CDR1 MGHRA, CDR2 YSYEKL. Trimming removed 6 bases at V and 11 bases at J, with 16 bases between. The CDR3 DNA follows: TGCGCCAGCAGTCCCCCTCGGGGGTGGGCTTTCTTT. Encoded protein: CASSPPRGWAFF.

This chain links TRBV12-5 with TRBJ2-7; 7 bases match TRBD2. The CDR3 consists of 14 residues. Germline V gene data show CDR1 as LGHNT and CDR2 as FRNRAP. V trimming: 3 bases; J trimming: 5 bases; junction bases outside the gene matches: 7. In DNA form, the CDR3 reads TGTGCTAGTGGTTTAAGGCTAGCGGCCCACGAGCAGTACTTC. Translating gives CASGLRLAAHEQYF.

The chain links TRBV19 to TRBJ1-2, with D unresolved. The V end lost 2 bases, the J end lost 2 bases, and 12 bases lay between the germline ends. In germline, CDR1 is LNHDA, CDR2 SQIVND (reference sequence). The CDR3 length is 15 residues. In DNA, the CDR3 is TGTGCCAGTAGTATAAGGTCAGCGAGGAACTATGGCTACACCTTC. This gives the protein CASSIRSARNYGYTF.

The chain combines TRBV12-5 with TRBJ1-1; perhaps TRBD1 as D (6 bases). Trimming cost V 0 bases and J 7 bases, with 6 bases left between them. The CDR3 spans 12 residues. In germline, CDR1 is LGHNT, CDR2 FRNRAP. CDR3 sequence reads: CASGLVGGEAFF. In DNA, the CDR3 is TGTGCTAGTGGTTTGGTAGGGGGTGAAGCTTTCTTT.

This clone was seen a handful of times. The chain links TRBV12-5 to TRBJ1-1; D is ambiguous. Looked up from germline, CDR1 is LGHNT and CDR2 is FRNRAP. With 3 bases removed from V and 1 base from J, the gap between germline ends came to 6 bases. The CDR3 is 13 amino acids. The CDR3 reads CASGLSQNTEAFF. For the CDR3, the DNA is TGTGCTAGTGGTTTATCCCAGAACACTGAAGCTTTCTTT.

The chain joins TRBV4-3 to TRBJ2-1, with D hard to call. The CDR3 is made up of 14 amino acids. The ends were cut back, 5 bases at V and 3 bases at J, with 11 bases in the middle. Germline CDR1 LGHNA, CDR2 YSLEER. The CDR3 loop is CASSKSSVYNEQFF. The CDR3 DNA reads as TGCGCCAGCAGCAAAAGCTCCGTCTACAATGAGCAGTTCTTC.

This chain joins TRBV7-3 and TRBJ2-1; weak D call: TRBD2 (5 bases). V lost 0 bases and J 0 bases, leaving 6 bases between the germline ends. The CDR3 runs 15 residues. CDR1 SGHTA and CDR2 FQGTGA come from the germline V gene. CDR3: CASSLTGSSYNEQFF. The CDR3 DNA follows: TGTGCCAGCAGCTTAACAGGGAGCTCCTACAATGAGCAGTTCTTC.

The chain uses TRBV7-9 and TRBJ1-2; the D gene is possibly TRBD1 (5 bases). The V and J ends lost 5 bases and 3 bases respectively, with 25 bases between them. The CDR3 sequence is 18 residues long. Germline assignment: CDR1 SEHNR and CDR2 FQNEAQ (reference sequence). CDR3 loop: CASSRGSYARTDHYGYTF. CDR3 bases: TGTGCCAGCAGCAGGGGCAGTTACGCTAGAACTGATCACTATGGCTACACCTTC.

The chain joins TRBV6-5 to TRBJ2-7; tentatively, D is TRBD1 (6 bases). This CDR3 has 15 amino acids. V lost 0 bases to trimming and J lost 7 bases, with 16 bases between them. Germline lookup yields CDR1 MNHEY and CDR2 SVGAGI. CDR3 residues: CASSYSSQGIGEQYF. CDR3 in DNA: TGTGCCAGCAGTTACTCGAGCCAGGGGATAGGGGAGCAGTACTTC.

The V gene is TRBV2, the J gene TRBJ2-7; D is perhaps TRBD2 (5 bases). CDR1 and CDR2 (germline): SNHLY, FYNNEI. V was shortened by 1 base and J by 6 bases, with 16 bases between the two germline ends. The CDR3 is 15 residues long. The CDR3 DNA follows: TGTGCCAGCAGTGAAGTGCGGGCCAGCCCCCGCGAGCAGTACTTC. Translated, it gives CASSEVRASPREQYF.

This chain links TRBV27 with TRBJ1-6, with 10 nucleotides matching TRBD1. The CDR3 sequence is 15 residues long. CDR1 is MNHEY, CDR2 SMNVEV, per germline (reference sequence). V lost 5 bases and J lost 10; bases outside the gene matches: 8. This CDR3 is CASSDLTGGDSPLHF. The CDR3 DNA sequence: TGTGCCAGCAGTGACCTGACAGGGGGCGACTCACCCCTCCACTTT.

The chain has TRBV11-3 and TRBJ1-6, with D possibly being TRBD1 (5 bases). Deletions cut 3 bases from V and 5 bases from J, with 11 bases between. This CDR3 is built from 15 residues. Per germline, CDR1 SGHNT and CDR2 YENEEA. Here the CDR3 DNA reads TGTGCCAGCAGCTTGGGGCAGGGCGATAATTCACCCCTCCACTTT. It encodes CASSLGQGDNSPLHF.

The rearrangement uses TRBV5-6 and TRBJ2-6; no reliable D call. CDR3 size: 15 residues. Germline V gene sequence: CDR1 SGHDT, CDR2 YYEEEE. The V gene lost 1 base and the J gene lost 2 bases, with 7 bases spanning the gap. In DNA form, the CDR3 reads TGTGCCAGCAGCTTGTGGGCCACTGGGGCCAACGTCCTGACTTTC. Translating gives CASSLWATGANVLTF.

V usage is TRBV6-5 and J usage is TRBJ2-7; a weak D match, TRBD1 (6 bases). From germline, CDR1 is MNHEY and CDR2 SVGAGI. CDR3 size: 16 residues. Trimming took off 4 bases at V and 2 bases at J, with 18 bases between the two ends. CDR3 loop: CASSSIQGKEAYEQYF. The CDR3 coding sequence is TGTGCCAGCAGTTCCATACAGGGAAAGGAGGCCTACGAGCAGTACTTC.

The chain uses TRBV9 and TRBJ1-2; TRBD1 might be the D (5 bases). In germline, CDR1 is SGDLS, CDR2 YYNGEE. There are 16 residues in the CDR3. V dropped 0 bases and J dropped 4 bases, with 16 bases sitting between them. The CDR3 DNA is TGTGCCAGCAGCGTAGGGGGGGAATATCTGGGCTATGGCTACACCTTC. Translated: CASSVGGEYLGYGYTF.

CDR3 in DNA: TGTGCCAGCAGCGTAGAAGGGACTGGAGTCTATTCACCCCTCCACTTT. Its translation: CASSVEGTGVYSPLHF. The rearrangement uses TRBV9 and TRBJ1-6; weak D call: TRBD1 (5 bases). The CDR3 covers 16 residues. V was cut by 0 bases and J by 8 bases, with 15 bases left in between. Germline V gives CDR1 SGDLS, CDR2 YYNGEE.

The chain links TRBV19 to TRBJ2-1; 12 nucleotides match TRBD2. The V and J ends lost 5 bases and 6 bases, in that order; junction bases with no gene match: 8. The CDR3 spans 16 residues. CDR1 is LNHDA, CDR2 SQIVND, per germline (reference sequence). The CDR3 DNA reads as TGTGCCAGTAGTCACTTGACTAGCGGGGGAAGCAATGAGCAGTTCTTC. This translates into CASSHLTSGGSNEQFF.

This clone has just one count. The V gene is TRBV11-2, the J gene TRBJ1-2; TRBD1 aligns across 7 bases. Germline assignment: CDR1 SGHAT and CDR2 FQNNGV. CDR3 size: 16 residues. The trim removed 2 bases at V and 0 bases at J, leaving 6 bases unmatched. As DNA, the CDR3 is TGTGCCAGCAGCTTAATGGGACAGACCTCTAACTATGGCTACACCTTC. Translating it yields CASSLMGQTSNYGYTF.

The chain carries TRBV9 and TRBJ2-7; D is perhaps TRBD2 (6 bases). CDR3 size: 14 residues. Between the trimmed V and J ends, which lost 2 bases and 2 bases, there was a span of 11 bases. The germline V gene encodes CDR1 SGDLS and CDR2 YYNGEE. The CDR3 loop reads CASSVGTLTYEQYF. For the CDR3, the DNA is TGTGCCAGCAGCGTCGGGACTCTAACCTACGAGCAGTACTTC.

The CDR3 spells CAWSVTGVIEQFF. CDR3 coding DNA: TGTGCCTGGAGTGTGACAGGCGTTATTGAGCAGTTCTTC. The chain uses TRBV30 and TRBJ2-1; weak D call: TRBD1 (6 bases). The CDR3 spans 13 residues. V lost 0 bases and J 9 bases, leaving 12 bases between the germline ends. The V gene's germline CDR1 is GTSNPN and CDR2 SVGIG (reference sequence). The full variable domain, in which reference TRBV30 and TRBJ2-1 provide the parts outside the CDR3, is SQTIHQWPATLVQPVGSPLSLECTVEGTSNPNLYWYRQAAGRGLQLLFYSVGIGQISSEVPQNLSASRPQDRQFILSSKKLLLSDSGFYLCAWSVTGVIEQFFGPGTRLTVL.

J is TRBJ1-1 and V is TRBV6-5; 8 positions match TRBD1. Trimming took 2 bases from V and 8 from J; bases not matched to a gene: 13. Germline CDR1 and CDR2: MNHEY and SVGAGI. The CDR3 loop spans 16 amino acids. CDR3 in amino acids: CASSYRDRSTLFEAFF. In DNA, the CDR3 is TGTGCCAGCAGTTACAGGGACAGGTCGACGCTTTTCGAAGCTTTCTTT.